This T cell receptor (beta chain) was identified during a study of regulatory T cells in long-lasting Graves disease. Investigators prepared the TCR beta libraries by applying iRepertoire HTBI primers and Arm-PCR of CDR3 regions. TCRdb called the multiplex PCR reads again in MiXCR, with one record for every CDR3 protein. The sample shows 200,000 to 250,000 distinct CDR3 sequences, roughly a fifth of them seen only once. Time point described: newly diagnosed GD, antithyroid drugs for less than 3 months. The TCR library used RNA extracted from PBMCs. The CDR3 contains 15 residues. With 4 bases clipped from V and 7 bases from J, the junction kept 12 bases outside the gene matches. CDR1 and CDR2 (germline): SGHRS, YFSETQ.

This TCR came from a female donor with Graves disease. The rearrangement joins TRBV5-1 to TRBJ2-7; 9 bases align to TRBD1. Here the sequenced sample was peripheral blood mononuclear cells (PBMCs), taken at new diagnosis, from a patient treated with antithyroid drugs. The chain's CDR3 is CASSQEQGAVGEQYF. The CDR3 nucleotides read TGCGCCAGCAGCCAAGAACAGGGGGCCGTGGGGGAGCAGTACTTC. The variable domain in full, completed from reference TRBV5-1 and TRBJ2-7, reads KAGVTQTPRYLIKTRGQQVTLSCSPISGHRSVSWYQQTPGQGLQFLFEYFSETQRNKGNFPGRFSGRQFSNSRSEMNVSTLELGDSALYLCASSQEQGAVGEQYFGPGTRLTVT.